The text below deals with one T cell receptor (beta chain). The antigen remains unidentified. Other nucleotide sequences in the sample specify the same CDR3. This sample is part of a study of shared clonotypes between healthy human individuals. Study results and caveats: Rarefaction curves obtained for sorted subsets showed sequencing incomplete despite large depth.

An assay was performed, and its level was deep. The repertoire was sequenced with immunoSEQ multiplex PCR; TCRdb's copy has only in-frame clones and lacks some. The data show approximately 600,000 clones, around 96% seen once. Positively selected for CCR7, the CD45RO-negative cells used as naive CD8 cells excluded terminally differentiated effector memory CD45RA+ cells. Per the germline V gene, CDR1 is MNHEY and CDR2 is SMNVEV (reference sequence). V lost 6 bases to trimming and J lost 3 bases, with 12 bases between them. The CDR3 has 13 amino acids. The receptor comes from a woman in her thirties in good health. V is TRBV27 and J is TRBJ2-7; D may match TRBD1 or TRBD2 (5 bases each). The sequenced sample consisted of naive CD8+ T cells sorted from blood. The CDR3 loop reads CASRLGTSYEQYF. CDR3 DNA: TGTGCCAGCAGATTGGGGACCAGCTACGAGCAGTACTTC.